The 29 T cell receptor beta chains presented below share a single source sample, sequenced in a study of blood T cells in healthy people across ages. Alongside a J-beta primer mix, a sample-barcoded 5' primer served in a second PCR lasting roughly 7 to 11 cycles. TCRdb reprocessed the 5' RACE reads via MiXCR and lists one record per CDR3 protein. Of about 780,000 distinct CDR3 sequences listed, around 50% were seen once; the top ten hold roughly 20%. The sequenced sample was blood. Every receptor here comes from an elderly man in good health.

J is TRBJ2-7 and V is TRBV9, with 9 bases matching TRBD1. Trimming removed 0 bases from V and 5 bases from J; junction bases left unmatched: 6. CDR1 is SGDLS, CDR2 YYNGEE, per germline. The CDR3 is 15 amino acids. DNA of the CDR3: TGTGCCAGCAGCGTAGTAGGGGACAGGGCCCACGAGCAGTACTTC. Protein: CASSVVGDRAHEQYF.

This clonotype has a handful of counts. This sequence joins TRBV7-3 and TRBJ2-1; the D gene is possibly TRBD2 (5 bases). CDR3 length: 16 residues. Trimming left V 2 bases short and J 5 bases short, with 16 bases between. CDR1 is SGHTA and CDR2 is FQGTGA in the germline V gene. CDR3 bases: TGTGCCAGCAGCTTACGGGTTAGCGACAAAAACAATGAGCAGTTCTTC. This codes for CASSLRVSDKNNEQFF.

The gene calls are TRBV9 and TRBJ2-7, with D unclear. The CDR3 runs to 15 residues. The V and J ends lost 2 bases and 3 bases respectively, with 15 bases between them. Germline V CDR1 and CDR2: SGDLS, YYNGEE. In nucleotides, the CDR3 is TGTGCCAGCAGCGTGGGAAATAGTTTCGTCTACGAGCAGTACTTC. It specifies CASSVGNSFVYEQYF.

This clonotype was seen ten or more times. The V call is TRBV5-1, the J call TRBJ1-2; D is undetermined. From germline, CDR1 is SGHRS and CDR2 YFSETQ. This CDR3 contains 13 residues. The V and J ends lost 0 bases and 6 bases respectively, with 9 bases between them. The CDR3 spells CASSLAEGDGYTF. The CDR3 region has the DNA TGCGCCAGCAGCTTGGCCGAGGGAGATGGCTACACCTTC.

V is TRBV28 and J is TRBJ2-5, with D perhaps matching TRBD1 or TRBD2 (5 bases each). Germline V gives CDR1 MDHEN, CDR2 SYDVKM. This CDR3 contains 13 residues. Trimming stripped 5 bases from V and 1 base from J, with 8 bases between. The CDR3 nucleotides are TGTGCCAGCAGTGGGACCCCCCAAGAGACCCAGTACTTC. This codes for CASSGTPQETQYF.

CDR3 sequence (DNA): TGTGCCATCAGTGAGACTAGCGGGACGGATACGCAGTATTTT. Translating it yields CAISETSGTDTQYF. The gene calls are TRBV10-3 and TRBJ2-3, with 10 bases aligning to TRBD2. The CDR3 sequence is 14 residues long. The V and J ends lost 2 bases and 6 bases, in that order; junction bases with no gene match: 2. CDR1 and CDR2 (germline): ENHRY, SYGVKD.

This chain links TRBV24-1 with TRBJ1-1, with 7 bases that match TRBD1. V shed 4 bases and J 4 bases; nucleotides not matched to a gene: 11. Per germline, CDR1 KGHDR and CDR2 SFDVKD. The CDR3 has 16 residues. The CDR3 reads CATSESKTGVPTEAFF. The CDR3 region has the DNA TGTGCCACCAGTGAAAGTAAAACAGGGGTCCCCACTGAAGCTTTCTTT.

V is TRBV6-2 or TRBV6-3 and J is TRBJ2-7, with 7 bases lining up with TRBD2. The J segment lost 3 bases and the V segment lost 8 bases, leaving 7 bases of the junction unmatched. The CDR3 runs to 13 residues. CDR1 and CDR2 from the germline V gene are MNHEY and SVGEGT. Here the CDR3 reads CASGDPSGYEQYF. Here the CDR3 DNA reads TGTGCCAGCGGCGATCCTAGCGGCTACGAGCAGTACTTC.

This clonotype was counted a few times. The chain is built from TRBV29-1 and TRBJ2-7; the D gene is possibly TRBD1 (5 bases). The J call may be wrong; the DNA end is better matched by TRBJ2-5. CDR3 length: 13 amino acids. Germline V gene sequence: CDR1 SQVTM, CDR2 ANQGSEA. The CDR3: CSVEEGVGETQYF. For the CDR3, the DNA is TGCAGCGTTGAGGAAGGGGTAGGGGAGACCCAGTACTTC.

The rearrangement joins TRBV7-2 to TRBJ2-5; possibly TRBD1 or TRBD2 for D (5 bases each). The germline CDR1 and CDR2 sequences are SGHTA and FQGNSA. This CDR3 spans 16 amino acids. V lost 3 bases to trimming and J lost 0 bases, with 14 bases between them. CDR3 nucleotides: TGTGCCAGCAGCTTGGGAATCGGGGCGTACCAAGAGACCCAGTACTTC. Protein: CASSLGIGAYQETQYF.

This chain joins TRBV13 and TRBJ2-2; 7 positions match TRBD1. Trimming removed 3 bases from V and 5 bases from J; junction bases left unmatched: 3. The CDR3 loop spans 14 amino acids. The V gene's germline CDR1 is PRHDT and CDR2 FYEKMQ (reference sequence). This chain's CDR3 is CASSLDRPTGELFF. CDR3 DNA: TGTGCCAGCAGCTTGGACAGGCCAACCGGGGAGCTGTTTTTT.

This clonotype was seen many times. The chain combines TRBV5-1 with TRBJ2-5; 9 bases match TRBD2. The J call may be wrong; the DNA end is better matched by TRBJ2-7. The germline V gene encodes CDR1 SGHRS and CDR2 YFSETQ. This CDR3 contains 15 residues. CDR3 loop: CASSSGGRDFSEQYF. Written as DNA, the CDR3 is TGCGCCAGCAGTTCTGGCGGGAGGGATTTTAGCGAGCAGTACTTC.

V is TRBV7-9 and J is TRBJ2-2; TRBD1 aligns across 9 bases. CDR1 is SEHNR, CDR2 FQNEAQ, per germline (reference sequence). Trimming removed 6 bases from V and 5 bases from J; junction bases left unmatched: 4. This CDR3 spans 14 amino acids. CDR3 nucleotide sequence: TGTGCCAGCAGGAGGACAGGGGAGACCGGGGAGCTGTTTTTT. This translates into CASRRTGETGELFF.

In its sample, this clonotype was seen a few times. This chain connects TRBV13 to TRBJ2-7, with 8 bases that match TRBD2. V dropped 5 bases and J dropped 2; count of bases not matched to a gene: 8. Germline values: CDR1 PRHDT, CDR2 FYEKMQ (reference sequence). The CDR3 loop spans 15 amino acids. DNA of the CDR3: TGTGCCAGCAGCCGTACGGGGGGGGCGACCTACGAGCAGTACTTC. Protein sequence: CASSRTGGATYEQYF.

CDR3 sequence reads: CATSLSSYNEQFF. The CDR3 DNA reads as TGTGCCACATCTTTAAGCTCCTACAATGAGCAGTTCTTC. The J gene is TRBJ2-1, the V gene TRBV2; D unresolved. Germline CDR1 is SNHLY and CDR2 is FYNNEI. The CDR3 is 13 residues long. V was cut by 10 bases and J by 0 bases, with 10 bases left in between.

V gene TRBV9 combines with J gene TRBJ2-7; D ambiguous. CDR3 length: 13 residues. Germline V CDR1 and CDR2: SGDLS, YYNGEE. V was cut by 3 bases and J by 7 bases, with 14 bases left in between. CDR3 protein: CASSGPNYNEQYF. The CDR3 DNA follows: TGTGCCAGCAGCGGCCCCAATTATAATGAGCAGTACTTC. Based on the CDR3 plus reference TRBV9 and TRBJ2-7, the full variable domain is DSGVTQTPKHLITATGQRVTLRCSPRSGDLSVYWYQQSLDQGLQFLIQYYNGEERAKGNILERFSAQQFPDLHSELNLSSLELGDSALYFCASSGPNYNEQYFGPGTRLTVT.

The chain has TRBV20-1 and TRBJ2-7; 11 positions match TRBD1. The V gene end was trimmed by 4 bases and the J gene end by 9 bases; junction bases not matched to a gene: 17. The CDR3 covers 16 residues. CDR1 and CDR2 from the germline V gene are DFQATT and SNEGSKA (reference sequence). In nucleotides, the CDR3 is TGCAGTGCTAAGCCAACGTCCGGGACAGGGACAGGGGGGCAGTACTTC. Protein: CSAKPTSGTGTGGQYF.

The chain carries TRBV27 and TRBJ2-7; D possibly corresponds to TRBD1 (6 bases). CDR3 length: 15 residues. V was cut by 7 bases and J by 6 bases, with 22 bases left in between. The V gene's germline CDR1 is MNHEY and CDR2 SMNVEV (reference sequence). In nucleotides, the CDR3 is TGTGCCAGCATCGGAGCGACAGGTGATGCGTTCGAGCAGTACTTC. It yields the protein CASIGATGDAFEQYF.

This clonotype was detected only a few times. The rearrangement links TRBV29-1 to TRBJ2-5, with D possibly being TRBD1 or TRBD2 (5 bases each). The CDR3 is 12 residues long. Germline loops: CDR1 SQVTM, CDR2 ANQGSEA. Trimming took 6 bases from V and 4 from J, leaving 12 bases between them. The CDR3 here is CSVGEGRETQYF. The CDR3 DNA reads TGCAGCGTCGGAGAGGGGCGAGAGACCCAGTACTTC.

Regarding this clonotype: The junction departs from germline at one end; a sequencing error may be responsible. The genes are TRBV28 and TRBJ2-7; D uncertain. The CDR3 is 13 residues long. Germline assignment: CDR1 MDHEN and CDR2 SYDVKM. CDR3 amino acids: CASSVYGSYGQYF. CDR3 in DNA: TGTGCCAGCAGTGTATATGGCAGCTACGGGCAGTACTTC.

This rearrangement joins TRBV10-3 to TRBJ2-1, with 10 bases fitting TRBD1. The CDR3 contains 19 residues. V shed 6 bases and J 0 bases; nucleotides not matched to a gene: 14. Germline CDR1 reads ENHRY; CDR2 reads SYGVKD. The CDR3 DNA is TGTGCCATCAGGTCCTCCGGGACAGGGGCGAAAAGCTCCTACAATGAGCAGTTCTTC. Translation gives CAIRSSGTGAKSSYNEQFF.

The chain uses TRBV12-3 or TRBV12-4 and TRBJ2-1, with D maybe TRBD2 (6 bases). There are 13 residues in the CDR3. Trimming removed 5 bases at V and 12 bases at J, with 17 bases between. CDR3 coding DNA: TGTGCCAGCAGTCTCCAGGGACTTCGTGGGCAGTTCTTC. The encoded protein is CASSLQGLRGQFF.

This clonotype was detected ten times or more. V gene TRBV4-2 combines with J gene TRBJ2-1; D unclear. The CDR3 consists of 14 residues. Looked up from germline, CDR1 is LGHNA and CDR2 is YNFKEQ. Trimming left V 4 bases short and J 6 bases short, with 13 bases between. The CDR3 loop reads CASSLNRVINEQFF. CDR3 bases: TGTGCCAGCAGCCTAAATAGGGTTATCAATGAGCAGTTCTTC.

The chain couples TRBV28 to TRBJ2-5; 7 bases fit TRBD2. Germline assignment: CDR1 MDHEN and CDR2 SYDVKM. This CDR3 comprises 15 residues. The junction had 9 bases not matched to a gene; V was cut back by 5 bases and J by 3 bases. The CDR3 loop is CASSVPGGREETQYF. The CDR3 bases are TGTGCCAGCAGTGTCCCGGGGGGACGAGAAGAGACCCAGTACTTC.

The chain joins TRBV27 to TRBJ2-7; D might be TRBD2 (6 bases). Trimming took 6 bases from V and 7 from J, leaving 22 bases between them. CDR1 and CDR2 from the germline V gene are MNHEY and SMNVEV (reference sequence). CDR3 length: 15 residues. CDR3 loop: CASRGTGTPMREQYF. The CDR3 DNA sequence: TGTGCCAGCAGGGGAACCGGGACTCCTATGAGGGAGCAGTACTTC.

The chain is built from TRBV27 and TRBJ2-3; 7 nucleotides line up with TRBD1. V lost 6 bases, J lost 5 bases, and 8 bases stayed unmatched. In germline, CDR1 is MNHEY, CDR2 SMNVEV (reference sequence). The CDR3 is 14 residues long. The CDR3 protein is CASREGGQQDTQYF. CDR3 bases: TGTGCCAGCAGGGAAGGGGGACAGCAAGATACGCAGTATTTT.

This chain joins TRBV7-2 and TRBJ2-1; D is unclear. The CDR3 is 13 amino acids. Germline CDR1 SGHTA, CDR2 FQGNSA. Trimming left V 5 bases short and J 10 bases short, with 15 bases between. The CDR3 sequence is CASSVRRSQEQFF. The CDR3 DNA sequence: TGTGCCAGCAGCGTAAGAAGGTCACAGGAGCAGTTCTTC.

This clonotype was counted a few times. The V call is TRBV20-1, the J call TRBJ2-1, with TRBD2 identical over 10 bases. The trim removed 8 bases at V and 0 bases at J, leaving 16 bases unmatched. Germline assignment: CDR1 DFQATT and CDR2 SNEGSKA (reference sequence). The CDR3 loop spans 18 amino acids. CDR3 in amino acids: CSFSGLALDGRSYNEQFF. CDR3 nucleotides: TGCAGTTTTTCGGGACTAGCGCTAGACGGGCGCTCCTACAATGAGCAGTTCTTC.

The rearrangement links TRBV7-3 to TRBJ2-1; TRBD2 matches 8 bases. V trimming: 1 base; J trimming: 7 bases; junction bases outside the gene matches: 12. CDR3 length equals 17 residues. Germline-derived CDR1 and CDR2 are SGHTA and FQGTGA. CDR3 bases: TGTGCCAGCAGCTTAAGGTTCGGCAGCGGGAGATTAAATGAGCAGTTCTTC. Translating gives CASSLRFGSGRLNEQFF.